Below are 24 T cell receptor beta chains sequenced from a single sample in a study of shared clonotypes between healthy human individuals. Repertoires were generated with immunoSEQ multiplex PCR, while TCRdb's copy carries only in-frame clones and drops some. The sample lists roughly 570,000 clones, 95% to 98% occurring once. CD8 cells regarded as naive lacked CD45RO, were positively chosen for CCR7, and omitted terminally differentiated effector memory CD45RA+ cells. Sequenced sample: naive CD8+ T cells sorted from blood. The receptors originated from a man aged 25 to 45 in good health.

This chain connects TRBV7-6 to TRBJ2-3; the match to TRBD2 covers 7 bases. There are 14 residues in the CDR3. The V segment lost 3 bases and the J segment 5 bases; nucleotides outside the gene matches: 5. Germline CDR1 reads SGHVS; CDR2 reads FNYEAQ. In DNA, the CDR3 is TGTGCCAGCAGCTTGCTAGGGGAGGGAGATACGCAGTATTTT. Translating it yields CASSLLGEGDTQYF.

This clone showed up just once. This chain joins TRBV4-3 and TRBJ2-2, with TRBD1 matching over 9 bases. The CDR3 is made up of 15 amino acids. Per germline, CDR1 LGHNA and CDR2 YSLEER. Trimming at V came to 1 base and at J to 3 bases, leaving 0 bases not matched to a gene. The CDR3 sequence is CASSQGTGDTGELFF. The CDR3 nucleotides read TGCGCCAGCAGCCAAGGGACAGGGGACACCGGGGAGCTGTTTTTT.

The V gene is TRBV2, the J gene TRBJ2-7; D is unclear. V gave up 2 bases and J gave up 3 bases, with 14 bases separating them. CDR1 and CDR2 from the germline V gene are SNHLY and FYNNEI. There are 15 residues in the CDR3. The CDR3 sequence: CASSESEMGDYEQYF. CDR3 DNA sequence: TGTGCCAGCAGTGAATCGGAGATGGGCGACTACGAGCAGTACTTC.

V and J are TRBV7-7 and TRBJ2-2, with D possibly TRBD2 on 5 matching bases. This CDR3 is 11 amino acids long. In germline, CDR1 is SSHAT, CDR2 FNYEAQ (reference sequence). The ends were cut back, 10 bases at V and 10 bases at J, with 13 bases in the middle. This CDR3 reads CAIGDGEELFF. DNA for the CDR3: TGTGCCATTGGAGACGGGGAGGAGCTGTTTTTT.

The chain links TRBV19 to TRBJ2-3; 7 nucleotides agree with TRBD2. The germline gives CDR1 LNHDA, CDR2 SQIVND (reference sequence). This CDR3 has 14 residues. Trimming removed 5 bases from V and 0 bases from J; junction bases left unmatched: 2. The DNA for the CDR3 is TGTGCCAGTAGTTGGGGGGGGAGCACAGATACGCAGTATTTT. Translation: CASSWGGSTDTQYF. Full variable domain (remainder filled in from reference TRBV19 and TRBJ2-3): DGGITQSPKYLFRKEGQNVTLSCEQNLNHDAMYWYRQDPGQGLRLIYYSQIVNDFQKGDIAEGYSVSREKKESFPLTVTSAQKNPTAFYLCASSWGGSTDTQYFGPGTRLTVL.

With regard to this clone: Other DNA variants within this sample encode the same CDR3. The V and J genes are TRBV5-4 and TRBJ2-7; 14 bases are a match to TRBD2. The CDR3 has 14 amino acids. The V gene end was trimmed by 4 bases and the J gene end by 6 bases; junction bases not matched to a gene: 3. Germline loops: CDR1 SGHNT, CDR2 YYREEE (reference sequence). The CDR3 spells CASSGGLAGVEQYF. CDR3 coding DNA: TGTGCCAGCAGCGGGGGACTAGCGGGAGTCGAGCAGTACTTC.

The chain couples TRBV2 to TRBJ2-1; D perhaps matches TRBD1 (6 bases). This CDR3 spans 13 amino acids. Trimming cost V 9 bases and J 5 bases, with 14 bases left between them. From germline, CDR1 is SNHLY and CDR2 FYNNEI. CDR3 sequence (DNA): TGTGCCAGTCCTTCCGGGACAAACAATGAGCAGTTCTTC. Amino acid sequence: CASPSGTNNEQFF.

This chain joins TRBV27 and TRBJ2-3; D gene ambiguous. The germline CDR1 and CDR2 sequences are MNHEY and SMNVEV (reference sequence). V lost 0 bases to trimming and J lost 2 bases, with 3 bases between them. This CDR3 is 13 amino acids long. The CDR3 nucleotides are TGTGCCAGCAGTTTATCACACACAGATACGCAGTATTTT. Encoded protein: CASSLSHTDTQYF.

The chain links TRBV12-5 to TRBJ2-2, with D unresolved. This CDR3 has 15 amino acids. CDR1 LGHNT and CDR2 FRNRAP come from the germline V gene. Trimming took off 1 base at V and 0 bases at J, with 6 bases between the two ends. The CDR3, as DNA: TGTGCTAGTGGTTTGGGGCAGGCGAACACCGGGGAGCTGTTTTTT. Translating it yields CASGLGQANTGELFF. Looking up the rest from reference TRBV12-5 and TRBJ2-2 gives the full variable domain: DARVTQTPRHKVTEMGQEVTMRCQPILGHNTVFWYRQTMMQGLELLAYFRNRAPLDDSGMPKDRFSAEMPDATLATLKIQPSEPRDSAVYFCASGLGQANTGELFFGEGSRLTVL.

This sequence joins TRBV2 and TRBJ2-7, with a weak D call TRBD2 (6 bases). The CDR3 consists of 13 residues. Looked up from germline, CDR1 is SNHLY and CDR2 is FYNNEI. V was clipped by 4 bases and J by 6 bases, with 13 bases between them. The CDR3 loop is CASSAGRGSEQYF. The CDR3 DNA reads as TGTGCCAGCAGTGCCGGGCGGGGATCCGAGCAGTACTTC.

The chain links TRBV29-1 to TRBJ2-1, with 11 bases aligning to TRBD2. CDR3 size: 17 residues. CDR1 is SQVTM, CDR2 ANQGSEA, per germline. V was pared by 0 bases and J by 5 bases, with 9 bases of the junction left unmatched. The CDR3 loop is CSVEDPETSGKDNEQFF. DNA of the CDR3: TGCAGCGTTGAAGACCCCGAGACTAGCGGGAAAGACAATGAGCAGTTCTTC.

The chain links TRBV6-5 to TRBJ2-3; 7 bases are shared with TRBD2. Per the germline V gene, CDR1 is MNHEY and CDR2 is SVGAGI. The CDR3 is 13 residues long. V lost 6 bases to trimming and J lost 2 bases; unmatched junction nucleotides: 2. The CDR3 reads CASSGTNTDTQYF. The CDR3, as DNA: TGTGCCAGCAGCGGGACTAACACAGATACGCAGTATTTT.

This rearrangement joins TRBV7-9 to TRBJ1-2; 7 bases line up with TRBD1. Germline CDR1 is SEHNR and CDR2 is FQNEAQ (reference sequence). The CDR3 has 13 amino acids. The V segment lost 5 bases and the J segment 3 bases; nucleotides outside the gene matches: 3. The CDR3 is CASSPTGYYGYTF. CDR3 bases: TGTGCCAGCAGCCCGACAGGGTACTATGGCTACACCTTC.

This chain links TRBV27 with TRBJ1-4; D call uncertain. Germline V gene sequence: CDR1 MNHEY, CDR2 SMNVEV (reference sequence). The germline V and J ends were trimmed by 5 bases and 0 bases, with 10 bases remaining between them. The CDR3 totals 15 residues. The CDR3 sequence: CASSRSEATNEKLFF. The CDR3 DNA reads TGTGCCAGCAGTCGATCAGAAGCAACTAATGAAAAACTGTTTTTT. Full variable domain (remainder filled in from reference TRBV27 and TRBJ1-4): EAQVTQNPRYLITVTGKKLTVTCSQNMNHEYMSWYRQDPGLGLRQIYYSMNVEVTDKGDVPEGYKVSRKEKRNFPLILESPSPNQTSLYFCASSRSEATNEKLFFGSGTQLSVL.

This sequence joins TRBV28 and TRBJ2-1; possible D gene TRBD1, 6 bases. This CDR3 spans 15 amino acids. V shed 7 bases and J shed 1 base, with 14 bases lying between them. CDR1 is MDHEN, CDR2 SYDVKM, per germline. The CDR3 nucleotides are TGTGCCAGCATAAGGGACACTGGATCCTACAATGAGCAGTTCTTC. This translates into CASIRDTGSYNEQFF.

The chain combines TRBV2 with TRBJ2-7; TRBD2 agrees at 9 bases. V was clipped by 3 bases and J by 4 bases; unmatched bases: 4. The CDR3 extends over 14 amino acids. Germline V gene data show CDR1 as SNHLY and CDR2 as FYNNEI. The CDR3: CASSDGLAGYEQYF. For the CDR3, the DNA is TGTGCCAGCAGTGACGGGCTAGCGGGATACGAGCAGTACTTC.

V gene TRBV28 combines with J gene TRBJ2-7; no reliable D call. This CDR3 is 15 amino acids long. Germline CDR1 and CDR2: MDHEN and SYDVKM. The V gene lost 4 bases and the J gene lost 2 bases, with 15 bases spanning the gap. As DNA, the CDR3 is TGTGCCAGCAGTTCCCCCAGGCACCCCGCCTACGAGCAGTACTTC. The encoded protein is CASSSPRHPAYEQYF.

The CDR3 reads CASSLPPLLAGQETQYF. The CDR3 DNA follows: TGCGCCAGCAGCTTGCCGCCCTTACTAGCGGGCCAAGAGACCCAGTACTTC. The V call is TRBV5-1, the J call TRBJ2-5, with TRBD2 matching over 9 bases. The V gene's germline CDR1 is SGHRS and CDR2 YFSETQ. This CDR3 contains 17 residues. V shed 1 base, J shed 1 base, and the junction held 8 bases outside the gene matches.

The rearrangement uses TRBV7-9 and TRBJ2-5, with 8 bases lining up with TRBD1. CDR3 size: 15 residues. Trimming took 5 bases from V and 1 from J; bases not matched to a gene: 6. Germline-derived CDR1 and CDR2 are SEHNR and FQNEAQ (reference sequence). The CDR3 nucleotides read TGTGCCAGCAGCGCACGGGACAGGTCCCAAGAGACCCAGTACTTC. This encodes CASSARDRSQETQYF.

The V and J genes are TRBV7-6 and TRBJ2-7, with 16 bases that match TRBD2. Trimming removed 5 bases from V and 1 base from J; junction bases left unmatched: 5. Germline V CDR1 and CDR2: SGHVS, FNYEAQ. CDR3 length: 17 amino acids. CDR3 amino acids: CASSAGLAGGTSYEQYF. CDR3 in DNA: TGTGCCAGCAGCGCGGGACTAGCGGGAGGGACGTCCTACGAGCAGTACTTC.

The V gene is TRBV5-4, the J gene TRBJ2-5, with 9 bases identical to TRBD2. CDR1 and CDR2 (germline): SGHNT, YYREEE (reference sequence). The J segment lost 3 bases and the V segment lost 0 bases, leaving 9 bases of the junction unmatched. This CDR3 has 17 residues. The CDR3 region is CASSLGGASGIEETQYF. Written as DNA, the CDR3 is TGTGCCAGCAGCTTGGGGGGTGCTAGCGGGATTGAAGAGACCCAGTACTTC.

The V call is TRBV2, the J call TRBJ2-5; TRBD1 matches 12 bases. Germline V gives CDR1 SNHLY, CDR2 FYNNEI. This CDR3 contains 15 residues. Trimming took 5 bases from V and 5 from J; bases not matched to a gene: 6. CDR3 in DNA: TGTGCCAGCAGTCTTCCAGGGACAGGGGGCGAGACCCAGTACTTC. Its protein is CASSLPGTGGETQYF.

V and J are TRBV29-1 and TRBJ1-2; no firm D call. This CDR3 has 12 amino acids. Trimming removed 8 bases from V and 3 bases from J, with 13 bases in between. Germline CDR1 and CDR2: SQVTM and ANQGSEA. CDR3: CSITANDYGYTF. DNA of the CDR3: TGCAGCATAACAGCAAATGACTATGGCTACACCTTC.

The genes are TRBV2 and TRBJ2-1; 8 nucleotides align to TRBD2. Germline CDR1 is SNHLY and CDR2 is FYNNEI. The CDR3 loop spans 13 amino acids. The CDR3 loop is CASELAAYNEQFF. The DNA of the CDR3 is TGTGCTAGTGAACTAGCGGCATACAATGAGCAGTTCTTC.